The rows below give T cell receptor beta chains drawn from one sample of a study of cytomegalovirus exposure and HLA in healthy donors. Only in-frame clones appear in the TCRdb table, and some are missing; sequencing was by immunoSEQ multiplex PCR. The table lists approximately 65,000 clones, 96% of them singletons. Source material: PBMCs. All receptors come from a woman younger than 35 in good health and CMV-seropositive. Each CDR3 is given without its conserved first and last residue. Each record gives: V gene, clone size, D gene, CDR3 protein. D genes are given only for firm matches. Clone size is not always given. Where it is, it says once, few, many or a class for expanded clones.

TRBV2 - - ASSERTNEQF
TRBV7-7 once - ASSRLQGPQETQY
TRBV4-3 - - ASSQGRRTPNNEQF
TRBV7-8 - TRBD1 ASSLGDRAAGYT
TRBV25-1 - - ASSPRGTTDTQY
TRBV28 - TRBD2 ASSLAGLSYEQY
TRBV5-4 - TRBD1 ASSFRTGGNGYT
TRBV7-2 - TRBD2 ASSLAKAGGPSTDTQY
TRBV29-1 - TRBD2 SVEDVGLAGDNEQF
TRBV11-2 - TRBD1 ASSLKQGAHEQY
TRBV5-1 - TRBD1 ASSFDTGGDYEQY
TRBV6-1 - - ASREVKRGYT
TRBV28 - - ASSRPGGGWGSNQPQH
TRBV21-1 - - ASSKGIRSYSYEQY
TRBV11-3 - TRBD2 ASSLLAGDYEQY
TRBV6-1 once - ASRSETSSYEQY
TRBV28 - TRBD2 ASGPGGAPSYEQY
TRBV27 - TRBD2 ASSYRTSGVTDTQY
TRBV10-3 - TRBD2 AISGTSGNSYEQY
TRBV2 - - ASRGRSASSGANVLT
TRBV28 - TRBD1 ASSDREDSNQPQH
TRBV25-1 - TRBD2 ASSESRLAGIQETQY
TRBV27 - - ASSLSPAGNEQF
TRBV15 - TRBD1 ATSRGQGSIYEQY
TRBV5-1 - - ASSLAGSNTEAF
TRBV18 - - ASSPPRGRVSGANVLT
TRBV5-8 - TRBD1 ASSSGDRGQETQY
TRBV11-2 - - ASSLDTSRVAEAF
TRBV11-2 - TRBD1 ASSRGQGGHTGELF
TRBV10-3 - - AMGQGTGGQYTQY
TRBV5-1 - TRBD2 ASSREGLAGYEQY
TRBV28 once - ASSLLGIREYNEQF
TRBV28 - TRBD2 ASSLPSGRANEQF
TRBV7-8 - TRBD1 ASSQPGQGNSNTEAF
TRBV5-1 - TRBD2 ASSLVVGRDYEQY
TRBV7-6 once - ASSLAQGYNEQF
TRBV5-1 - - ASSLGDEQY
TRBV27 - - ASSSLGGGDEQY
TRBV6-5 - TRBD2 ASSYDGRAPYEQY
TRBV7-7 once - ASSSQGTGELF
TRBV27 - - ASSDRGSYEQY
TRBV6-5 - TRBD1 ASSYGTGMWEQY
TRBV2 - TRBD1 ASSERSGGPYEQY
TRBV5-1 - - ASSSSGAHNEQF
TRBV18 - - ASSPGVLGLDEQF
TRBV15 - TRBD1 ATGTGDDQPQH
TRBV7-2 - TRBD1 ASSGNRGPNEKLF
TRBV19 - - ASSKEVGELF
TRBV19 - TRBD2 ASSTTGTSGPGGEQF
TRBV5-5 - - ASSLEAENTQY
TRBV4-3 - - ASSQDRRVYEQY
TRBV4-1 - TRBD2 ASSQDGRGSDTQY
TRBV11-3 - TRBD2 ASSWETSGDYEQY
TRBV7-7 - TRBD2 ASSSLGAGGQETQY
TRBV30 - - AWKRGGNTIY
TRBV28 many TRBD2 ASSPAGGFRRGQF
TRBV27 once TRBD1 ASSPSQGVEQY